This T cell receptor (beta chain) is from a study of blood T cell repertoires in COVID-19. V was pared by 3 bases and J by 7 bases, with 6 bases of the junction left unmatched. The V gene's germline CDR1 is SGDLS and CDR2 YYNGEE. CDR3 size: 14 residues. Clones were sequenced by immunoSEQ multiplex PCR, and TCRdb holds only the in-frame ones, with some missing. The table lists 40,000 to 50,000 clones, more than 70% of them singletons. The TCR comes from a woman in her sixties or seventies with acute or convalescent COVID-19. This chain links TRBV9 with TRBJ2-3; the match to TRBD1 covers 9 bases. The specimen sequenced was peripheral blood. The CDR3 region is CASSAGTGLNTQYF. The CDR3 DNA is TGTGCCAGCAGCGCCGGGACAGGGTTAAATACGCAGTATTTT.